These 23 T cell receptor beta chains came from one sample sequenced in a study of blood T cell repertoires in COVID-19. TCRdb's copy holds only in-frame clones and misses some; the assay was immunoSEQ multiplex PCR. Of approximately 27,000 clones in the sample, 88% were seen once. The sample taken for sequencing was peripheral blood. These receptors all come from a woman in her 50s with active COVID-19.

The CDR3 spells CAISETGNSYEQYF. The CDR3 bases are TGTGCCATCAGTGAGACAGGGAATTCCTACGAGCAGTACTTC. This chain joins TRBV10-3 and TRBJ2-7; possibly TRBD1 for D (6 bases). This CDR3 spans 14 amino acids. With 2 bases removed from V and 1 base from J, the gap between germline ends came to 9 bases. Germline loops: CDR1 ENHRY, CDR2 SYGVKD.

The V call is TRBV9, the J call TRBJ2-1, with TRBD2 as a possible D gene (5 bases). Trimming pared 2 bases from V and 0 bases from J, leaving 18 bases between. The germline V gene has CDR1 SGDLS and CDR2 YYNGEE. The CDR3 covers 18 residues. CDR3 bases: TGTGCCAGCAGCGTTTTCTCGGCTGCGGGCAGCTCCTACAATGAGCAGTTCTTC. It encodes CASSVFSAAGSSYNEQFF. The variable domain in full, completed from reference TRBV9 and TRBJ2-1, reads DSGVTQTPKHLITATGQRVTLRCSPRSGDLSVYWYQQSLDQGLQFLIQYYNGEERAKGNILERFSAQQFPDLHSELNLSSLELGDSALYFCASSVFSAAGSSYNEQFFGPGTRLTVL.

V usage is TRBV10-2 and J usage is TRBJ2-2; TRBD2 matches at 7 bases. The CDR3 sequence is 13 residues long. The trim removed 8 bases at V and 7 bases at J, leaving 7 bases unmatched. CDR1 and CDR2 from the germline V gene are WSHSY and SAAADI. This CDR3 is CASSTREFGELFF. DNA for the CDR3: TGCGCCAGCTCAACGCGGGAGTTCGGGGAGCTGTTTTTT.

This chain joins TRBV21-1 and TRBJ1-5. TRBV21-1 is marked as a pseudogene. This CDR3 comprises 11 residues. CDR3 coding DNA: TGTGCCAGCAGCTATAATCAGCCCCAGCATTTT. The encoded protein is CASSYNQPQHF.

This clone was seen a handful of times. The J gene is TRBJ2-7, the V gene TRBV6-5, with 8 bases fitting TRBD1. The trim removed 9 bases at V and 4 bases at J, leaving 2 bases unmatched. CDR3 size: 11 residues. CDR1 and CDR2 from the germline V gene are MNHEY and SVGAGI. This CDR3 is CASGQGYEQYF. The CDR3 DNA reads as TGTGCCAGTGGACAGGGTTACGAGCAGTACTTC.

J is TRBJ1-4 and V is TRBV19, with 9 bases fitting TRBD1. The CDR3 spans 13 residues. Germline-derived CDR1 and CDR2 are LNHDA and SQIVND (reference sequence). Trimming at V came to 10 bases and at J to 7 bases, leaving 7 bases not matched to a gene. CDR3 in amino acids: CATGQGRGEKLFF. CDR3 nucleotide sequence: TGTGCCACCGGACAGGGGAGGGGTGAAAAACTGTTTTTT. Using reference TRBV19 and TRBJ1-4 for the parts outside the CDR3, the full variable domain is DGGITQSPKYLFRKEGQNVTLSCEQNLNHDAMYWYRQDPGQGLRLIYYSQIVNDFQKGDIAEGYSVSREKKESFPLTVTSAQKNPTAFYLCATGQGRGEKLFFGSGTQLSVL.

The DNA of the CDR3 is TGCGCCAGCAGCTTGGTCAGCGGGAGGGCCACCGGGGAGCTGTTTTTT. Residues: CASSLVSGRATGELFF. The chain has TRBV5-1 and TRBJ2-2; 10 nucleotides line up with TRBD2. Per the germline V gene, CDR1 is SGHRS and CDR2 is YFSETQ. With V trimmed by 0 bases and J by 4 bases, 3 bases remained unmatched. CDR3 length: 16 amino acids.

A single count supports this clone. The rearrangement links TRBV24-1 to TRBJ2-3; tentative D call: TRBD1 (5 bases). V dropped 4 bases and J dropped 5 bases, with 15 bases sitting between them. In germline, CDR1 is KGHDR, CDR2 SFDVKD. CDR3 length: 15 amino acids. This CDR3 is CATSDATGSGDTQYF. The CDR3 bases are TGTGCCACCAGTGACGCCACAGGCTCGGGAGATACGCAGTATTTT.

J is TRBJ2-1 and V is TRBV7-8; tentatively, D is TRBD1 (6 bases). This CDR3 contains 14 residues. CDR1 is SGHVS, CDR2 FQNEAQ, per germline. CDR3 DNA sequence: TGTGCGAGTCGACAGGAAAGCTCCTACAATGAGCAGTTCTTC. It encodes CASRQESSYNEQFF. Full variable domain (missing parts from reference TRBV7-8 and TRBJ2-1): GAGVSQSPRYKVAKRGQDVALRCDPISGHVSLFWYQQALGQGPEFLTYFQNEAQLDKSGLPSDRFFAERPEGSVSTLKIQRTQQEDSAVYLCASRQESSYNEQFFGPGTRLTVL.

The V gene is TRBV5-1, the J gene TRBJ2-7, with TRBD1 identical over 9 bases. Looked up from germline, CDR1 is SGHRS and CDR2 is YFSETQ. J gave up 2 bases and V 3 bases, and 3 bases lay outside the gene matches. This CDR3 has 14 residues. In DNA form, the CDR3 reads TGCGCCAGCAGCTCCCGGGACAGGGCCTACGAGCAGTACTTC. Translated, it gives CASSSRDRAYEQYF.

In this sample, this clone turned up once. The chain combines TRBV19 with TRBJ2-7; 7 nucleotides align to TRBD1. Germline assignment: CDR1 LNHDA and CDR2 SQIVND (reference sequence). The junction had 9 bases not matched to a gene; V was cut back by 8 bases and J by 5 bases. The CDR3 length is 13 residues. The CDR3 reads CASGTARANEQYF. CDR3 DNA sequence: TGTGCCAGTGGGACAGCCAGGGCCAACGAGCAGTACTTC.

The chain combines TRBV28 with TRBJ1-2, with 8 nucleotides matching TRBD1. Germline V gene lookup returns CDR1 MDHEN and CDR2 SYDVKM. The V segment lost 3 bases and the J segment 4 bases; nucleotides outside the gene matches: 4. This CDR3 has 14 amino acids. The CDR3 here is CASSFSDRGYGYTF. CDR3 nucleotide sequence: TGTGCCAGCAGTTTCTCCGACAGGGGCTATGGCTACACCTTC.

This rearrangement joins TRBV19 to TRBJ2-5, with a tentative D call TRBD2 (5 bases). Trimming pared 5 bases from V and 7 bases from J, leaving 11 bases between. Germline loops: CDR1 LNHDA, CDR2 SQIVND (reference sequence). This CDR3 has 12 residues. The CDR3 region is CASSSGLGTQYF. CDR3 coding DNA: TGTGCCAGTAGTTCGGGATTGGGGACCCAGTACTTC.

The V and J genes are TRBV27 and TRBJ1-1; D is unresolved. Looked up from germline, CDR1 is MNHEY and CDR2 is SMNVEV (reference sequence). Trimming left V 4 bases short and J 3 bases short, with 18 bases between. The CDR3 runs to 16 residues. CDR3 nucleotide sequence: TGTGCCAGCAGTTCAACCCCCTGGCTGGTTCACACTGAAGCTTTCTTT. Protein sequence: CASSSTPWLVHTEAFF.

The V call is TRBV13, the J call TRBJ2-7, with D maybe TRBD1 (6 bases). Trimming cost V 6 bases and J 3 bases, with 12 bases left between them. There are 13 residues in the CDR3. Germline V lookup: CDR1 PRHDT, CDR2 FYEKMQ (reference sequence). CDR3 protein: CASSPGQDYEQYF. In nucleotides, the CDR3 is TGTGCCAGCAGTCCGGGACAAGACTACGAGCAGTACTTC.

The chain joins TRBV10-3 to TRBJ1-5, with 10 bases fitting TRBD1. The V gene end was trimmed by 4 bases and the J gene end by 6 bases; junction bases not matched to a gene: 6. This CDR3 is 15 amino acids long. Germline loops: CDR1 ENHRY, CDR2 SYGVKD. CDR3 coding DNA: TGTGCCATCAGTGCCGGGACAGGGGAAAGTCAGCCCCAGCATTTT. It codes for CAISAGTGESQPQHF.

The chain employs TRBV28 and TRBJ1-1; 7 nucleotides match TRBD1. Trimming cost V 2 bases and J 1 base; bases outside gene matches: 4. The CDR3 has 15 residues. Germline CDR1 and CDR2: MDHEN and SYDVKM. CDR3 nucleotides: TGTGCCAGCAGTTTACCGCACAGGGGGAACACTGAAGCTTTCTTT. It translates to CASSLPHRGNTEAFF. The entire variable domain, with the rest obtained from reference TRBV28 and TRBJ1-1, is as follows: DVKVTQSSRYLVKRTGEKVFLECVQDMDHENMFWYRQDPGLGLRLIYFSYDVKMKEKGDIPEGYSVSREKKERFSLILESASTNQTSMYLCASSLPHRGNTEAFFGQGTRLTVV.

The chain recombines TRBV5-1 with TRBJ2-1, with 7 bases that match TRBD2. From germline, CDR1 is SGHRS and CDR2 YFSETQ. Losses at the gene ends were 2 bases for V and 4 bases for J; bases not matched to a gene: 6. The CDR3 totals 15 residues. CDR3 sequence: CASSFRSGLYNEQFF. CDR3 coding DNA: TGCGCCAGCAGCTTCCGTAGCGGGCTATACAATGAGCAGTTCTTC.

Only a few counts were recorded for this clone. This chain links TRBV20-1 with TRBJ2-3, with D unresolved. V lost 8 bases to trimming and J lost 9 bases, with 15 bases between them. Germline CDR1 and CDR2: DFQATT and SNEGSKA (reference sequence). CDR3 length: 11 residues. CDR3 in amino acids: CSPFLRETQYF. CDR3 DNA: TGCAGTCCCTTCCTTCGAGAGACGCAGTATTTT.

This clone was counted a few times. The chain is built from TRBV28 and TRBJ1-5; 7 nucleotides match TRBD1. Germline lookup yields CDR1 MDHEN and CDR2 SYDVKM. Losses at the gene ends were 5 bases for V and 4 bases for J; bases not matched to a gene: 8. This CDR3 has 15 residues. CDR3: CASSLAGQDNQPQHF. The CDR3 DNA reads TGTGCCAGCAGTCTCGCCGGACAGGATAATCAGCCCCAGCATTTT. Full variable domain (rest looked up from reference TRBV28 and TRBJ1-5): DVKVTQSSRYLVKRTGEKVFLECVQDMDHENMFWYRQDPGLGLRLIYFSYDVKMKEKGDIPEGYSVSREKKERFSLILESASTNQTSMYLCASSLAGQDNQPQHFGDGTRLSIL.

By frequency in the sample, this clone is medium-sized. The J gene is TRBJ1-5, the V gene TRBV27, with D perhaps matching TRBD1 (6 bases). Germline values: CDR1 MNHEY, CDR2 SMNVEV (reference sequence). Between the trimmed V and J ends, which lost 7 bases and 0 bases, there was a span of 10 bases. This CDR3 has 14 residues. The CDR3 loop is CASNQQGSNQPQHF. Written as DNA, the CDR3 is TGTGCCAGCAATCAACAGGGTAGCAATCAGCCCCAGCATTTT.

J is TRBJ1-6 and V is TRBV6-5; D is uncertain. The V and J ends lost 2 bases and 7 bases respectively, with 9 bases between them. The germline V gene has CDR1 MNHEY and CDR2 SVGAGI. The CDR3 covers 14 residues. The CDR3 loop reads CASSYRDGNSPLHF. CDR3 DNA: TGTGCCAGCAGTTACCGGGATGGGAATTCACCCCTCCACTTT.

This chain uses TRBV27 with TRBJ2-2; tentatively, D is TRBD2 (5 bases). The CDR3 is 16 residues long. Germline-derived CDR1 and CDR2 are MNHEY and SMNVEV (reference sequence). V was clipped by 7 bases and J by 4 bases, with 19 bases between them. CDR3 bases: TGTGCCAGCACCCCTTCACCGGGGTCTACCACCGGGGAGCTGTTTTTT. Amino acid sequence: CASTPSPGSTTGELFF.